The 4 T cell receptor beta chains below come from one sample, sequenced in a study of T cells after yellow fever vaccination. TCRdb used MiXCR to reprocess the 5' RACE reads, holding one entry per CDR3 protein. The sample records around 550,000 distinct CDR3 sequences, about 19% being singletons. The source was PBMCs, collected 15 days after the yellow fever booster vaccination. The receptors shown here come from a man aged 25 to 40 who received the YFV17D yellow fever vaccine.

The chain employs TRBV20-1 and TRBJ2-5; TRBD2 is a possible D gene (6 bases). Trimming cost V 8 bases and J 4 bases, with 14 bases left between them. The CDR3 has 12 residues. The V gene's germline CDR1 is DFQATT and CDR2 SNEGSKA (reference sequence). The DNA for the CDR3 is TGCAGTTGGCGGGGCCCAGGAGAGACCCAGTACTTC. Encoded protein: CSWRGPGETQYF.

Only a few counts were recorded for this clonotype. The chain carries TRBV5-5 and TRBJ2-7, with 7 bases that match TRBD1. The CDR3 runs to 17 residues. J was trimmed by 0 bases and V by 4 bases; bases with no gene match: 13. The germline gives CDR1 SGHKS, CDR2 YYEKEE (reference sequence). The CDR3 DNA sequence: TGTGCCAGCAGCCCCGAATCCGGGACAGTCTTCTCCTACGAGCAGTACTTC. Its protein is CASSPESGTVFSYEQYF.

Only a few counts were recorded for this clonotype. The rearrangement uses TRBV5-1 and TRBJ2-1, with TRBD2 as a possible D gene (5 bases). CDR1 and CDR2 from the germline V gene are SGHRS and YFSETQ. The CDR3 length is 17 residues. V gave up 4 bases and J gave up 5 bases, with 22 bases separating them. This CDR3 is CASSPPVAGGPNNEQFF. As DNA, the CDR3 is TGCGCCAGCAGCCCCCCCGTCGCTGGCGGGCCAAACAATGAGCAGTTCTTC.

The chain uses TRBV7-9 and TRBJ2-3, with D maybe TRBD2 (5 bases). The CDR3 runs to 14 residues. Trimming took 1 base from V and 4 from J, leaving 9 bases between them. Germline V gives CDR1 SEHNR, CDR2 FQNEAQ (reference sequence). CDR3 sequence (DNA): TGTGCCAGCAGCTTAGTTAGAGGGCCAGATACGCAGTATTTT. This gives the protein CASSLVRGPDTQYF.